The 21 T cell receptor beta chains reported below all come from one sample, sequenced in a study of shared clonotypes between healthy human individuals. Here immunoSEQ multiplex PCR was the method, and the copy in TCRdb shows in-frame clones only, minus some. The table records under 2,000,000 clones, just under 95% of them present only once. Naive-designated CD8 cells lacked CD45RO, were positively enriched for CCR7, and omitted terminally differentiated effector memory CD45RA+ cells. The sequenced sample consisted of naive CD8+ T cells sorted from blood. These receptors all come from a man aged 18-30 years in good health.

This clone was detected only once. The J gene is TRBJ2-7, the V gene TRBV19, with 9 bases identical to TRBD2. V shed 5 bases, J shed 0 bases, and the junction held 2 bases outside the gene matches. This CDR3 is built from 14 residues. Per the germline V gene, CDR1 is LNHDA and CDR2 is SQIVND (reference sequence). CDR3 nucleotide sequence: TGTGCCAGTAGTGCGGGGGGGTACTCCTACGAGCAGTACTTC. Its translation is CASSAGGYSYEQYF.

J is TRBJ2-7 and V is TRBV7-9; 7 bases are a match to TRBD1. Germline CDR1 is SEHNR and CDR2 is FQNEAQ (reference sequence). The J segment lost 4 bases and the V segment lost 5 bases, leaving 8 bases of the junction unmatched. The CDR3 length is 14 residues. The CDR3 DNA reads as TGTGCCAGCAGCCTCCCGGGACAGCCTTACGAGCAGTACTTC. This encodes CASSLPGQPYEQYF.

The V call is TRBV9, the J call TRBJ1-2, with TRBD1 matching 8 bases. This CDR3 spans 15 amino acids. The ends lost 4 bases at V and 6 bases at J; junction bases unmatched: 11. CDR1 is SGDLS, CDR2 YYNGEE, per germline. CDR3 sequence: CASSPSPRGQDGYTF. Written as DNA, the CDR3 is TGTGCCAGCAGCCCCAGCCCCAGGGGGCAGGATGGCTACACCTTC.

CDR3 coding DNA: TGTGCCAGCAGCACAAATAGGGACCCACAAGAGACCCAGTACTTC. It specifies CASSTNRDPQETQYF. This chain uses TRBV7-9 with TRBJ2-5; D tentatively reads TRBD1 or TRBD2 (5 bases each). Germline V lookup: CDR1 SEHNR, CDR2 FQNEAQ (reference sequence). The ends were cut back, 5 bases at V and 2 bases at J, with 15 bases in the middle. CDR3 size: 15 residues.

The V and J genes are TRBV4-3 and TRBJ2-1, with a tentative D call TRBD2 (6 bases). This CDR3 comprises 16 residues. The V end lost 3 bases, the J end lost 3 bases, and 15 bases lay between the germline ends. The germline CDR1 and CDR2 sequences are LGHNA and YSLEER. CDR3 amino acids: CASSQGTGVIYNEQFF. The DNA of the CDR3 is TGCGCCAGCAGCCAGGGGACTGGGGTTATCTACAATGAGCAGTTCTTC.

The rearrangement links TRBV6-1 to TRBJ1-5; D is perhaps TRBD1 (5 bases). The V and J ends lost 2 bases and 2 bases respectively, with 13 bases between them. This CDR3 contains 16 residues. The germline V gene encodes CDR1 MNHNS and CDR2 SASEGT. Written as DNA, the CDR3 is TGTGCCAGCAGTGAATGGGGGAATAGCGGCAATCAGCCCCAGCATTTT. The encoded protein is CASSEWGNSGNQPQHF.

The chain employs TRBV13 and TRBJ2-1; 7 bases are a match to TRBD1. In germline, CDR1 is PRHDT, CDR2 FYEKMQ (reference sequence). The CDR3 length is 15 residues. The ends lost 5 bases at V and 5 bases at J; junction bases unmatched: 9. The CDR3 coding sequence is TGTGCCAGCAGCGATCCCGGGACAGCCGACAATGAGCAGTTCTTC. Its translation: CASSDPGTADNEQFF. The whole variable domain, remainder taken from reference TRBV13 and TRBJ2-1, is AAGVIQSPRHLIKEKRETATLKCYPIPRHDTVYWYQQGPGQDPQFLISFYEKMQSDKGSIPDRFSAQQFSDYHSELNMSSLELGDSALYFCASSDPGTADNEQFFGPGTRLTVL.

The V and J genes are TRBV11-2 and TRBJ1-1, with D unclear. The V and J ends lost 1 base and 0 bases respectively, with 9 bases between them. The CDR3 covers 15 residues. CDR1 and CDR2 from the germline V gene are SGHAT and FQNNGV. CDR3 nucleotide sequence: TGTGCCAGCAGCTTAGGTCGCGTAATGAACACTGAAGCTTTCTTT. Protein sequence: CASSLGRVMNTEAFF.

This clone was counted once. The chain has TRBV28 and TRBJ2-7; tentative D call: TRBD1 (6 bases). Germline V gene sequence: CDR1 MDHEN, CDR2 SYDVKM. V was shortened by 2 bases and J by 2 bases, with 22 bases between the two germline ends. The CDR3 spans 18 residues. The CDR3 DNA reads TGTGCCAGCAGTTTACCCCCCGGGGTACGGGACACCCCCTACGAGCAGTACTTC. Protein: CASSLPPGVRDTPYEQYF.

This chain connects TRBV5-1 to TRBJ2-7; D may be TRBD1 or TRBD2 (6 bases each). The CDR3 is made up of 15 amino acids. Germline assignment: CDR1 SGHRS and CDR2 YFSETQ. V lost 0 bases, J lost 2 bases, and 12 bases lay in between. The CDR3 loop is CASSLDGGHAYEQYF. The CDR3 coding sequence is TGCGCCAGCAGCTTGGATGGGGGGCACGCCTACGAGCAGTACTTC.

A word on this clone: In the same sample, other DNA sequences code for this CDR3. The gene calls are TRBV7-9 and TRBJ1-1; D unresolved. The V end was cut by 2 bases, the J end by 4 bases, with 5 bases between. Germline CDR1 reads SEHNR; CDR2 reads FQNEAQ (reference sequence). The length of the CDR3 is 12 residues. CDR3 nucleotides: TGTGCCAGCAGCTTAAGGGTCACTGAAGCTTTCTTT. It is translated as CASSLRVTEAFF. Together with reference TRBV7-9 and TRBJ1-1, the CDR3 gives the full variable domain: DTGVSQNPRHKITKRGQNVTFRCDPISEHNRLYWYRQTLGQGPEFLTYFQNEAQLEKSRLLSDRFSAERPKGSFSTLEIQRTEQGDSAMYLCASSLRVTEAFFGQGTRLTVV.

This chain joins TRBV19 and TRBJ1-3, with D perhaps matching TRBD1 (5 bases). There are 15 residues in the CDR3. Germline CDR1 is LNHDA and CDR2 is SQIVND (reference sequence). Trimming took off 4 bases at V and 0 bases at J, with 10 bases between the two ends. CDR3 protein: CASSTLTVSGNTIYF. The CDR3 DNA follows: TGTGCCAGTAGTACCCTGACAGTCTCTGGAAACACCATATATTTT. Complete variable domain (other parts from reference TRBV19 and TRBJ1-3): DGGITQSPKYLFRKEGQNVTLSCEQNLNHDAMYWYRQDPGQGLRLIYYSQIVNDFQKGDIAEGYSVSREKKESFPLTVTSAQKNPTAFYLCASSTLTVSGNTIYFGEGSWLTVV.

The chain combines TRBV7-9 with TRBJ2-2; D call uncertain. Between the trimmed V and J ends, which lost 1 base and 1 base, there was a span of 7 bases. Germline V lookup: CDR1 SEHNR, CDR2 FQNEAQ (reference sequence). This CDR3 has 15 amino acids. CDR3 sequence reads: CASSLGPQNTGELFF. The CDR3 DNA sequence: TGTGCCAGCAGCTTAGGACCGCAGAACACCGGGGAGCTGTTTTTT.

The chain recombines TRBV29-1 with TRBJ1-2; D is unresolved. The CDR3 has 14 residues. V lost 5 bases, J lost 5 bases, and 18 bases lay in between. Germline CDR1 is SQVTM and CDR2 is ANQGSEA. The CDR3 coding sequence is TGCAGCGTTCGGGATTGGAGGGTTGAGTATGGCTACACCTTC. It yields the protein CSVRDWRVEYGYTF.

CDR3 residues: CASSPKGSPVGYTF. The CDR3 region has the DNA TGTGCCAGTAGTCCTAAGGGCTCTCCGGTTGGCTACACCTTC. The rearrangement uses TRBV19 and TRBJ1-2, with D unclear. CDR3 length: 14 residues. Per the germline V gene, CDR1 is LNHDA and CDR2 is SQIVND (reference sequence). The V end was cut by 5 bases, the J end by 7 bases, with 17 bases between.

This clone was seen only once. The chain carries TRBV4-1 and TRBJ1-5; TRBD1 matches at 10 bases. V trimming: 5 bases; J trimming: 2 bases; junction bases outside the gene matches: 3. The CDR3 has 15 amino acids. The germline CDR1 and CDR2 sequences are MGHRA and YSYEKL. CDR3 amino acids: CASSSGQGGNQPQHF. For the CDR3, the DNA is TGCGCCAGCAGCTCCGGACAGGGGGGCAATCAGCCCCAGCATTTT.

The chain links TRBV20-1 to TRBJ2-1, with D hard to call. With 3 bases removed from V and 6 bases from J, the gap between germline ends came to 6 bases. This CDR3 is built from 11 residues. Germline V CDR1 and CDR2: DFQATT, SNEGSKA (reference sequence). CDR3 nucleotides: TGCAGTGCTAGGGCCCCCAATGAGCAGTTCTTC. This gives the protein CSARAPNEQFF.

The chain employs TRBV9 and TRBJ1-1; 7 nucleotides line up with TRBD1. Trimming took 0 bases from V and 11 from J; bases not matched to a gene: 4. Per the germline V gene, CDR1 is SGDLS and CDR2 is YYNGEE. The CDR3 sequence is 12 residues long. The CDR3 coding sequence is TGTGCCAGCAGCGTAGAAGGGGGCACGGCTTTCTTT. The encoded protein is CASSVEGGTAFF.

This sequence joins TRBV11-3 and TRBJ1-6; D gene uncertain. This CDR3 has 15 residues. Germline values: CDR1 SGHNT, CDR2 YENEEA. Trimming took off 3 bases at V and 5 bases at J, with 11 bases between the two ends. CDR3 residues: CASSFRAENNSPLHF. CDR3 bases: TGTGCCAGCAGCTTCCGGGCCGAAAATAATTCACCCCTCCACTTT.

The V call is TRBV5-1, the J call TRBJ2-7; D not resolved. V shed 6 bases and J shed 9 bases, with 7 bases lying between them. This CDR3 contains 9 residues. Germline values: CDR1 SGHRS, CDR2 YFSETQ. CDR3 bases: TGCGCCAGCATAAGGCCGCAGTACTTC. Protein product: CASIRPQYF.

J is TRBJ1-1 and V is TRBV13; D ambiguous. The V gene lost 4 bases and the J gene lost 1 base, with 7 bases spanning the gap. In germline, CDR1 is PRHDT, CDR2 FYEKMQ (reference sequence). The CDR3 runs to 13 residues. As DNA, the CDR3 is TGTGCCAGCAGCTGGGTCTCGAACACTGAAGCTTTCTTT. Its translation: CASSWVSNTEAFF.